This T cell receptor (beta chain) was captured by sequencing in a study of a mutant IDH1 vaccine in newly diagnosed glioma. CDR3 length: 14 residues. V trimming: 4 bases; J trimming: 5 bases; junction bases outside the gene matches: 4. CDR1 is MDHEN, CDR2 SYDVKM, per germline. A single count supports this clone. Its antigen is not known. Time point indicated: week 23, last vaccination. Topical imiquimod accompanied each vaccine dose, which consisted of 300 ug of mutant IDH1 20-mer peptide. Assay: immunoSEQ multiplex PCR; the TCRdb copy retains only in-frame clones and omits some. This sample carries approximately 50,000 clones, about 90% of them seen once, and the ten largest clones take 1.3% to 1.5%.

This clonotype originated in a man aged 40-49 years with glioma. Sequenced material: PBMCs, taken from a glioma patient whose treatment included an IDH1 peptide vaccine. The V gene is TRBV28, the J gene TRBJ2-7; 11 bases match TRBD1. CDR3 nucleotide sequence: TGTGCCAGCAGTTCCGGGACAGGGGGAAACGAGCAGTACTTC. It codes for CASSSGTGGNEQYF.